Presented here are 21 T cell receptor beta chains from one specimen sequenced in a study of metastatic and nonmetastatic thyroid tumors (dated by TCRdb to between 2020 and 2021). Library preparation was by PCR. TCRdb names Illumina HiSeq 4000 as the instrument used. Using fastp at Q25 and MiXCR, TCRdb reprocessed the public reads and kept productive beta chains. Present in this sample are approximately 15,000 clones, roughly 19% of which were seen just once. Clones ranked in the top ten supply about 14% of the sample. Before undergoing thyroid surgery, none of the patients had been given any kind of treatment. The source material was blood. The receptor source for this set is a female donor with papillary thyroid cancer or a benign thyroid nodule (not recorded which). Some clones in this sample may be carry-over from other donors' samples.

Judged by abundance, this clone is medium-sized. This rearrangement joins TRBV12-3 or TRBV12-4 to TRBJ1-1; D possibly corresponds to TRBD1 (5 bases). The CDR3 is 15 residues long. Trimming left V 1 base short and J 1 base short, with 10 bases between. The CDR3 DNA follows: TGTGCCAGCAGTTTAGGGGGGGTAAAGAACACTGAAGCTTTCTTT. Protein: CASSLGGVKNTEAFF.

This clone was seen at least ten times. V is TRBV20-1 and J is TRBJ2-4, with TRBD1 matching over 8 bases. The J segment lost 6 bases and the V segment lost 5 bases, leaving 6 bases of the junction unmatched. The CDR3 contains 13 residues. Germline V gives CDR1 DFQATT, CDR2 SNEGSKA (reference sequence). CDR3 loop: CSALDRVINIQYF. The CDR3 region has the DNA TGCAGTGCTCTGGACAGGGTGATAAACATTCAGTACTTC.

This clone was counted ten times or more. Other DNA sequences of this sample code for an identical CDR3. The rearrangement uses TRBV11-2 and TRBJ2-5; no firm D call. The CDR3 is 14 residues long. The germline CDR1 and CDR2 sequences are SGHAT and FQNNGV. Trimming removed 1 base at V and 2 bases at J, with 8 bases between. The CDR3 DNA reads as TGTGCCAGCAGCTTAGGCAACTGGCAAGAGACCCAGTACTTC. It specifies CASSLGNWQETQYF.

The count of this clone is one. This chain links TRBV20-1 with TRBJ1-1; no clear D gene. This CDR3 spans 15 amino acids. Germline V gene data show CDR1 as DFQATT and CDR2 as SNEGSKA (reference sequence). V was shortened by 3 bases and J by 0 bases, with 14 bases between the two germline ends. In DNA form, the CDR3 reads TGCAGTGCTAGTTCGGGGAAGCGGATGAACACTGAAGCTTTCTTT. It specifies CSASSGKRMNTEAFF.

The chain has TRBV2 and TRBJ1-6, with D perhaps TRBD1 (6 bases). Trimming pared 3 bases from V and 7 bases from J, leaving 13 bases between. Germline lookup yields CDR1 SNHLY and CDR2 FYNNEI. The length of the CDR3 is 15 residues. CDR3 coding DNA: TGTGCCAGCAGTGAGGACAGCCGTCTGAATTCACCCCTCCACTTT. It encodes CASSEDSRLNSPLHF.

About this clone itself: As the CDR3 is not closed by the conserved phenylalanine or tryptophan, this likely results from a read error. This chain links TRBV19 with TRBJ2-3; D possibly corresponds to TRBD2 (6 bases). The CDR3 consists of 15 residues. CDR1 and CDR2 (germline): LNHDA, SQIVND (reference sequence). V lost 3 bases to trimming and J lost 0 bases, with 10 bases between them. The CDR3, as DNA: TGTGCCAGTAGTATTTGTGGAGGGAGCACAGATACGCAGTATCTT. Its translation: CASSICGGSTDTQYL.

This chain links TRBV20-1 with TRBJ2-7, with 7 bases matching TRBD2. With V trimmed by 6 bases and J by 3 bases, 11 bases remained unmatched. Germline assignment: CDR1 DFQATT and CDR2 SNEGSKA (reference sequence). CDR3 length: 14 amino acids. In nucleotides, the CDR3 is TGCAGTGCCTCGCCTGCGGGGGTGTTCTACGAGCAGTACTTC. Protein: CSASPAGVFYEQYF.

This clone is medium-sized by share. The CDR3 bases are TGTGCCAGCAGCCCACACCGGGACAGGGAAAATGAGCAGTTCTTC. Amino acids: CASSPHRDRENEQFF. This chain connects TRBV11-2 to TRBJ2-1, with 9 bases fitting TRBD1. The CDR3 loop spans 15 amino acids. Germline CDR1 and CDR2: SGHAT and FQNNGV. The V and J ends lost 5 bases and 7 bases, in that order; junction bases with no gene match: 9.

This clone was detected ten times or more. The CDR3 spells CAWSRDIAYEQYF. The DNA for the CDR3 is TGTGCCTGGAGTCGTGACATAGCATACGAGCAGTACTTC. V is TRBV30 and J is TRBJ2-7; D not certain. V dropped 2 bases and J dropped 4 bases, with 12 bases sitting between them. Germline loops: CDR1 GTSNPN, CDR2 SVGIG (reference sequence). The CDR3 spans 13 residues. The complete variable domain, with remaining parts taken from reference TRBV30 and TRBJ2-7, reads SQTIHQWPATLVQPVGSPLSLECTVEGTSNPNLYWYRQAAGRGLQLLFYSVGIGQISSEVPQNLSASRPQDRQFILSSKKLLLSDSGFYLCAWSRDIAYEQYFGPGTRLTVT.

CDR3 amino acids: CASSLGPSGTTDTQYF. In DNA form, the CDR3 reads TGCGCCAGCAGCTTGGGGCCTAGCGGGACAACAGATACGCAGTATTTT. J is TRBJ2-3 and V is TRBV5-1, with 9 positions matching TRBD2. The CDR3 runs to 16 residues. Germline trimming cut 0 bases from V and 3 bases from J; bases unmatched to any gene: 5. Germline CDR1 reads SGHRS; CDR2 reads YFSETQ.

The chain combines TRBV6-1 with TRBJ2-1, with a weak D call TRBD1 (7 bases). Germline lookup yields CDR1 MNHNS and CDR2 SASEGT. V gave up 6 bases and J gave up 7 bases, with 19 bases separating them. The CDR3 consists of 15 residues. The CDR3 sequence is CASSPRGAASNEQFF. The DNA for the CDR3 is TGTGCCAGCAGCCCCAGGGGGGCGGCGTCAAATGAGCAGTTCTTC.

This clone was detected many times. The chain links TRBV27 to TRBJ2-4, with 8 nucleotides matching TRBD1. CDR3 length: 13 amino acids. With 6 bases clipped from V and 7 bases from J, the junction kept 5 bases outside the gene matches. CDR1 MNHEY and CDR2 SMNVEV come from the germline V gene (reference sequence). Written as DNA, the CDR3 is TGTGCCAGCAGGAGGACAGGGACCAACATTCAGTACTTC. It encodes CASRRTGTNIQYF.

This clone is medium-sized within its sample. The rearrangement joins TRBV27 to TRBJ2-7, with D perhaps matching TRBD2 (7 bases). Germline V CDR1 and CDR2: MNHEY, SMNVEV (reference sequence). The CDR3 is 16 residues long. With 4 bases removed from V and 2 bases from J, the gap between germline ends came to 18 bases. The CDR3 region is CASSSLGGERTYEQYF. In DNA form, the CDR3 reads TGTGCCAGCAGTTCCTTAGGGGGGGAGAGGACCTACGAGCAGTACTTC.

This clone was counted many times. The J gene is TRBJ2-5, the V gene TRBV2; 10 bases agree with TRBD2. V trimming: 5 bases; J trimming: 4 bases; junction bases outside the gene matches: 7. From germline, CDR1 is SNHLY and CDR2 FYNNEI. CDR3 length equals 15 residues. The DNA for the CDR3 is TGTGCCAGCAGTCCCACTAGCGGGATTTTAGAGACCCAGTACTTC. It specifies CASSPTSGILETQYF.

J is TRBJ2-5 and V is TRBV5-1; no reliable D call. Germline CDR1 is SGHRS and CDR2 is YFSETQ. CDR3 length: 12 amino acids. V gave up 4 bases and J gave up 4 bases, with 8 bases separating them. CDR3 sequence: CASSPLSETQYF. The CDR3 bases are TGCGCCAGCAGCCCCCTGTCAGAGACCCAGTACTTC.

This clone occurred many times. Being one base from a much bigger clone, this may be a read error. Since no conserved phenylalanine or tryptophan closes the CDR3, a read error is the likely cause. This chain joins TRBV6-1 and TRBJ1-6; 9 bases line up with TRBD1. The junction had 7 bases not matched to a gene; V was cut back by 4 bases and J by 6 bases. The CDR3 is 16 amino acids. Germline-derived CDR1 and CDR2 are MNHNS and SASEGT. CDR3 residues: CASSVESGQGNSPLHL. CDR3 sequence (DNA): TGTGCCAGCAGTGTTGAGTCGGGACAGGGTAATTCACCCCTCCACCTT.

In regard to this clone: One end of the junction fails to match germline, which may point to a read error. The chain employs TRBV5-6 and TRBJ2-7, with D perhaps TRBD2 (5 bases). This CDR3 comprises 17 residues. CDR1 and CDR2 (germline): SGHDT, YYEEEE. This chain's CDR3 is CASSGLSGAIVSYDQYF. In DNA, the CDR3 is TGTGCCAGCAGCGGTCTGAGCGGCGCTATCGTCTCCTACGATCAGTACTTC.

By share, this clone counts as medium-sized. The chain has TRBV7-2 and TRBJ2-3; D gene uncertain. Deletions cut 5 bases from V and 2 bases from J, with 8 bases between. Germline V CDR1 and CDR2: SGHTA, FQGNSA. This CDR3 contains 13 residues. This CDR3 is CASSADHTDTQYF. The DNA of the CDR3 is TGTGCCAGCAGCGCGGACCACACAGATACGCAGTATTTT. Combining the CDR3 with reference TRBV7-2 and TRBJ2-3 gives the whole variable domain GAGVSQSPSNKVTEKGKDVELRCDPISGHTALYWYRQSLGQGLEFLIYFQGNSAPDKSGLPSDRFSAERTGGSVSTLTIQRTQQEDSAVYLCASSADHTDTQYFGPGTRLTVL.

This rearrangement joins TRBV7-3 to TRBJ2-3; 11 positions agree with TRBD2. Per the germline V gene, CDR1 is SGHTA and CDR2 is FQGTGA. The CDR3 is 16 residues long. V was pared by 5 bases and J by 2 bases, with 6 bases of the junction left unmatched. CDR3 coding DNA: TGTGCCAGCAGCCCGGTAGCGGGAGGGACCACAGATACGCAGTATTTT. Its translation is CASSPVAGGTTDTQYF.

CDR3: CASSLGGGQDTQYF. The CDR3 region has the DNA TGTGCCAGCAGCTTAGGCGGGGGGCAAGATACGCAGTATTTT. The J gene is TRBJ2-3, the V gene TRBV11-3, with 8 bases fitting TRBD2. The CDR3 is made up of 14 amino acids. Germline V gene data show CDR1 as SGHNT and CDR2 as YENEEA. The trim removed 1 base at V and 5 bases at J, leaving 2 bases unmatched.

This clone was counted between two and nine times. At one end, the junction sequence differs from germline, possibly due to a read error. The chain uses TRBV5-4 and TRBJ2-3; D is possibly TRBD2 (6 bases). Germline V lookup: CDR1 SGHNT, CDR2 YYREEE (reference sequence). The length of the CDR3 is 14 residues. Written as DNA, the CDR3 is TGTGCCAGCAGCCGGGACTTTAGCACAGATACGCGGTATTTT. Amino acids: CASSRDFSTDTRYF.